This T cell receptor (beta chain) is drawn from a study of T-cell memory formation after mild COVID-19 (dated by TCRdb to about 2021). General notes on the study: Most TCR sequence clusters were specific to one of the two donors. In two donors, T-cell clones that expanded and contracted after mild COVID-19 were tracked by sequencing TCRalpha and TCRbeta repertoires over time. Two young, previously healthy adult volunteers made up the cohort, one male and one female.

Reading the germline V gene gives CDR1 MRHNA and CDR2 SNTAGT. CDR3 length: 14 amino acids, cysteine to phenylalanine. Only the CDR3 part of the read is kept: 42 bases, read in frame from the first base. V lost 4 bases and J lost 3 bases; the stretch between them is 13 bases long. This clonotype was found a few times. It has no known antigen specificity. No much larger clone is present one base from it, and per-base qualities are unavailable. Data came from an Illumina NovaSeq 6000. Using 5'RACE with constant-segment primers, TCRalpha and TCRbeta cDNA libraries were constructed, with sample barcodes and unique molecular identifiers added in the process. Trizol reagent was used to extract RNA from every sample. Amplification of the libraries took two PCR steps, and the second step added a second sample barcode plus Illumina TruSeq adapters. Libraries were sequenced on an Illumina NovaSeq with 2 x 150 bp paired-end reads. The original pipeline was this. Reads were demultiplexed and collapsed into UMI-guided consensus sequences with migec v1.2.7. Using mixcr v2.1.11, UMI consensuses were aligned to TRA and TRB V and J templates and then assembled into clonotypes. Expanded or contracted clonotypes were those called significant by both edgeR and NoisET, with noise models trained on biological replicates. edgeR calls used a false discovery rate-adjusted p below 0.01 and a log2 fold-change threshold of 1. PCA with hierarchical clustering of max-normalized trajectories of the 1000 most abundant clonotypes was used as exploratory dynamics analysis. The CD4 or CD8 phenotype of responding clones was assigned using the separately sequenced CD4+ and CD8+ repertoires. The raw public reads went through TCRdb reprocessing: fastp at Q25, MiXCR clone calling, in-frame beta chains kept. All rows with the same CDR3 protein become a single entry with the most common DNA and genes. The V and J calls were determined by TCRdb, not by the authors. Within this sample are approximately 45,000 distinct CDR3 sequences, with 5.5% to 8.5% of them counted one time only. Of the sample, approximately 0.8% is held by the ten largest clones.

What the work shows at the level of the full study, not this receptor alone: Whether the second-wave clones peaking on day 37 were SARS-CoV-2 specific was not confirmed. Contracting CD4+ clones turned up mainly in the CM and EM memory subsets, whereas EMRA was where CD8+ clones were enriched. The study included only two mild cases, and larger cohorts that include severe cases with pre-infection samples were judged to be necessary. The detection of some responding clones in pre-infection memory suggests that pre-existing cross-reactive memory T cells joined the SARS-CoV-2 response. Clones contracting from day 15 to 85 had balanced CD4/CD8 phenotypes, while a second wave expanding from day 15 to 37 was biased towards CD4+.

Ficoll-Paque density gradient centrifugation was used to isolate PBMCs. The chain was built from TRBV6-4 and TRBJ2-7; the D segment could be TRBD1, given 6 matching bases. The sample consisted of PBMCs or a T cell subset sorted from them (not recorded which). The receptor was isolated from an adult who had mild COVID-19 (a few samples of this study predate the infection). The sample titles of this study are shuffled in the database, so cell type and time point are left out. CDR3 reads: CASSGLGDIYEQYF. At the DNA level, the sequence is TGTGCCAGCAGTGGCCTGGGGGACATCTACGAGCAGTACTTC.